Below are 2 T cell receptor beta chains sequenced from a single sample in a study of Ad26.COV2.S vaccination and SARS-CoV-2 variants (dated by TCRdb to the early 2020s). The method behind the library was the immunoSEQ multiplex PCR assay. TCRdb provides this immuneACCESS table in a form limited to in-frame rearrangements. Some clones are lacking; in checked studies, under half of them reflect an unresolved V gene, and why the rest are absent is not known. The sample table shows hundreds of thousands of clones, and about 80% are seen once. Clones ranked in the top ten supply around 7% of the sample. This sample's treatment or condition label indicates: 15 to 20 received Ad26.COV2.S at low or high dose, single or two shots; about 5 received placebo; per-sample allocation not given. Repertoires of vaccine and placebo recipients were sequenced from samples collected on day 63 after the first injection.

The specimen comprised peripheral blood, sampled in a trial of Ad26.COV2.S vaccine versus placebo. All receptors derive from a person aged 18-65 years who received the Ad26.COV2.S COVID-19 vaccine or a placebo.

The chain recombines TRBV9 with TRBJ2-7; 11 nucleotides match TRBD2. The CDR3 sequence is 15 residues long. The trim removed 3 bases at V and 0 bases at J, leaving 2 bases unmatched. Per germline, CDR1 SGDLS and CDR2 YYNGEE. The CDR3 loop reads CASSEGLAVSYEQYF. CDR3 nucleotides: TGTGCCAGCAGCGAGGGACTAGCGGTCTCCTACGAGCAGTACTTC.

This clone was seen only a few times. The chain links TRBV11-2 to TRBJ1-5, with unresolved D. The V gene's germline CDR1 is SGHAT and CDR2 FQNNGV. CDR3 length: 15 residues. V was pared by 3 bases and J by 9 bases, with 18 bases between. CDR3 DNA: TGTGCCAGCAGCTTGGGAAGCGGGATGGGGTGGCCCCAGCATTTT. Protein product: CASSLGSGMGWPQHF. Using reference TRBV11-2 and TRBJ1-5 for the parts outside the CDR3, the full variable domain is EAGVAQSPRYKIIEKRQSVAFWCNPISGHATLYWYQQILGQGPKLLIQFQNNGVVDDSQLPKDRFSAERLKGVDSTLKIQPAKLEDSAVYLCASSLGSGMGWPQHFGDGTRLSIL.